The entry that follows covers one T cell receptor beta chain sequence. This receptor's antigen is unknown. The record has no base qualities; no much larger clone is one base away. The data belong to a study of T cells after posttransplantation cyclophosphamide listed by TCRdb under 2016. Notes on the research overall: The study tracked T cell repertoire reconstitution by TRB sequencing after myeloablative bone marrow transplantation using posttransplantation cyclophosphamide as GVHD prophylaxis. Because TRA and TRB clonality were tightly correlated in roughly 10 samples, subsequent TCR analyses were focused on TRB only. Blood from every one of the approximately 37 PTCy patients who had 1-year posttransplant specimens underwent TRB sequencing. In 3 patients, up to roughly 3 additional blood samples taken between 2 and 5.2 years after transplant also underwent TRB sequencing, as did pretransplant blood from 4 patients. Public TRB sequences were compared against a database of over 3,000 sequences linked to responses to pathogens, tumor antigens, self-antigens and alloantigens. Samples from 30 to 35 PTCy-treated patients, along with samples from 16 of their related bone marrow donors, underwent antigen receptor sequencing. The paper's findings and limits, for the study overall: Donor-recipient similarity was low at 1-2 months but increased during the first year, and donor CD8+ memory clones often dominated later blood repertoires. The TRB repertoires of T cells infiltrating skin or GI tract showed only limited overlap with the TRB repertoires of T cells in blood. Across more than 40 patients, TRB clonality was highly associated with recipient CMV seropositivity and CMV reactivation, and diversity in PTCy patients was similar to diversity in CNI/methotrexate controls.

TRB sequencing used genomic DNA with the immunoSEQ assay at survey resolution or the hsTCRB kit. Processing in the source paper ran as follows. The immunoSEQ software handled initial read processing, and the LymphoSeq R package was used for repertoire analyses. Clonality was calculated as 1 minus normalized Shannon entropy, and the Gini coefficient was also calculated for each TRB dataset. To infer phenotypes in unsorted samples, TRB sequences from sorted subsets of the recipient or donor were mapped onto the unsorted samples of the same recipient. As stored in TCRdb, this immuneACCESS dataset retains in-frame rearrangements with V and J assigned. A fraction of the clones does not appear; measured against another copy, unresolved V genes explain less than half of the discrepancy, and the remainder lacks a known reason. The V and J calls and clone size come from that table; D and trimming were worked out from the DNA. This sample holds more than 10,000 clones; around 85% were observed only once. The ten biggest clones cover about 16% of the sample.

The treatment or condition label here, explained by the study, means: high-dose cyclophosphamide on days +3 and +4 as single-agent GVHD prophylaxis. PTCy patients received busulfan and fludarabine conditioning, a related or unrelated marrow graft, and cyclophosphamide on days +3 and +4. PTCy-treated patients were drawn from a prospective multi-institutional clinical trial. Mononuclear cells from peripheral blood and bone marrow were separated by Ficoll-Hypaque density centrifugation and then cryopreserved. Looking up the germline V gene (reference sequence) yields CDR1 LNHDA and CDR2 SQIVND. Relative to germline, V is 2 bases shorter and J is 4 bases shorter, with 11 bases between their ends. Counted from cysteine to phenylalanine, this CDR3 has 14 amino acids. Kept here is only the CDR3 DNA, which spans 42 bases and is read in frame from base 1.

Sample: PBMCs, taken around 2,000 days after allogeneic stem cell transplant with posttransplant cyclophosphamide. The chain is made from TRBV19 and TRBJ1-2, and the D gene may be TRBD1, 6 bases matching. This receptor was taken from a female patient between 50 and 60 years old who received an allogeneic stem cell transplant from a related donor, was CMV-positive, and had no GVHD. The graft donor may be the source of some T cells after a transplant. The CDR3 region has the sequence CASSIRDIAYGYTF. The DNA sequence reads TGTGCCAGTAGTATACGGGACATAGCCTATGGCTACACCTTC.